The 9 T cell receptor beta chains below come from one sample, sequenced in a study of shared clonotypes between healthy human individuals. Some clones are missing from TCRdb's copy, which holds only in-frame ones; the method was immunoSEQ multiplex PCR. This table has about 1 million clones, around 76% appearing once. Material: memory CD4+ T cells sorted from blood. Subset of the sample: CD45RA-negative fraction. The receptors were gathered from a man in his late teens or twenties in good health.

DNA for the CDR3: TGTGCCAGCAGTCGTAGCGGCTCCTACAATGAGCAGTTCTTC. This gives the protein CASSRSGSYNEQFF. The V and J genes are TRBV6-5 and TRBJ2-1; D may be TRBD2 (6 bases). The germline gives CDR1 MNHEY, CDR2 SVGAGI. V lost 5 bases, J lost 0 bases, and 8 bases lay in between. This CDR3 has 14 residues.

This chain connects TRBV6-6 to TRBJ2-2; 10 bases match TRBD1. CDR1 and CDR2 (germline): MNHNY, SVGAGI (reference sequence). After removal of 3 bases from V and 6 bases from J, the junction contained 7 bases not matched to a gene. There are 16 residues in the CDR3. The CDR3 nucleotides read TGTGCCAGCAGTTATGTCGACAGGGGGCAGGCCGGGGAGCTGTTTTTT. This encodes CASSYVDRGQAGELFF.

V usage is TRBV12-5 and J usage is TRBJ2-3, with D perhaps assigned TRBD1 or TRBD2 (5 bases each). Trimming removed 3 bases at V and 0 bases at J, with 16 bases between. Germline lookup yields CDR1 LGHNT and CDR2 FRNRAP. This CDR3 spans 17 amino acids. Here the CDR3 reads CASGLPGAGGSTDTQYF. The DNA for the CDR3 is TGTGCTAGTGGTTTACCTGGGGCAGGAGGAAGCACAGATACGCAGTATTTT. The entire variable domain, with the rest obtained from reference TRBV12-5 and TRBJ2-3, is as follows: DARVTQTPRHKVTEMGQEVTMRCQPILGHNTVFWYRQTMMQGLELLAYFRNRAPLDDSGMPKDRFSAEMPDATLATLKIQPSEPRDSAVYFCASGLPGAGGSTDTQYFGPGTRLTVL.

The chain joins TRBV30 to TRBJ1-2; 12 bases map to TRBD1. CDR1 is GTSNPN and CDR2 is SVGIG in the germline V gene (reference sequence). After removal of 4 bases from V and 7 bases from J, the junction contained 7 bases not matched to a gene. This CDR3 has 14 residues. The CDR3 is CAWMNPGQGAGYTF. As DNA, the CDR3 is TGTGCCTGGATGAATCCGGGACAGGGGGCTGGCTACACCTTC.

CDR3 DNA sequence: TGTGCCAGCACCGCTAGACTCACAGATACGCAGTATTTT. It yields the protein CASTARLTDTQYF. The J gene is TRBJ2-3, the V gene TRBV2; unclear D gene. Trimming left V 7 bases short and J 2 bases short, with 10 bases between. Germline loops: CDR1 SNHLY, CDR2 FYNNEI. This CDR3 region has 13 residues.

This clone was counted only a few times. CDR3 sequence: CASSSGARTDTQYF. The DNA for the CDR3 is TGTGCCAGCAGTTCCGGGGCCCGCACAGATACGCAGTATTTT. V is TRBV6-5 and J is TRBJ2-3; tentatively, D is TRBD1 or TRBD2 (5 bases each). Deletions cut 4 bases from V and 1 base from J, with 9 bases between. CDR1 MNHEY and CDR2 SVGAGI come from the germline V gene. The CDR3 is made up of 14 amino acids.

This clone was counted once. The DNA of the CDR3 is TGTGCCAGTGGGATGGACATCAGCCAGCCCCAGCATTTT. Amino acids: CASGMDISQPQHF. This chain links TRBV19 with TRBJ1-5, with a tentative D call TRBD1 (5 bases). This CDR3 spans 13 amino acids. Trimming removed 8 bases at V and 7 bases at J, with 15 bases between. Germline values: CDR1 LNHDA, CDR2 SQIVND (reference sequence).

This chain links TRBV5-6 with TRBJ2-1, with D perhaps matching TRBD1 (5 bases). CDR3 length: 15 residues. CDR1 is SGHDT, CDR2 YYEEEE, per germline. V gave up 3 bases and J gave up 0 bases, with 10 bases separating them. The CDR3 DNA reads TGTGCCAGCAGCTCGTCCGACAGCTCCTACAATGAGCAGTTCTTC. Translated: CASSSSDSSYNEQFF.

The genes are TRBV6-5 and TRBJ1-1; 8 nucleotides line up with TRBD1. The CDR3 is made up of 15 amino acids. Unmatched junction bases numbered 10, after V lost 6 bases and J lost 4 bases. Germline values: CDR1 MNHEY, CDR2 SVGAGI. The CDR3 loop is CASRSSGGAGTEAFF. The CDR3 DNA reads TGTGCCAGCAGATCCTCAGGGGGCGCGGGCACTGAAGCTTTCTTT.